This TCR beta chain was retrieved from a study of blood T cell repertoires in COVID-19. Across the whole study: Donors in the United States, Italy and Spain gave samples during acute or convalescent COVID-19.

The CDR3 is 17 residues long. CDR1 and CDR2 (germline): KGHDR, SFDVKD. V lost 7 bases, J lost 0 bases, and 9 bases stayed unmatched. Study processing details: Amplified reference gene primers provided the basis for estimating nucleated cell counts. Assay used: immunoSEQ multiplex PCR; TCRdb lists only in-frame clones, some missing. That table supplies the V and J calls and clone size; D and trimming were determined from the DNA. The data contain 150,000 to 200,000 clones, approximately 85% of them seen just once; the ten biggest clones take up about 9.4%. Participants reported their clinical history, and cohort assignment relied on those reports.

Sample: PBMCs or T cells enriched from blood (not recorded which). This chain uses TRBV24-1 with TRBJ2-1, with TRBD2 matching over 9 bases. This TCR came from a woman aged 18-30 years who had recovered from COVID-19. CDR3 bases: TGTGCCACCAGCACTAGCGGGCTCGGGAGCTCCTACAATGAGCAGTTCTTC. Residues: CATSTSGLGSSYNEQFF.